These 31 T cell receptor beta chains share one sample of origin, sequenced in a study of tissue T cells after allogeneic stem cell transplantation. Documented time point: mouse harvest day 14 after allogeneic transplant. Mouse grafts combined 10^7 T-cell-depleted bone marrow cells with 10^6 splenic CD5+ T cells. The repertoire was sequenced with immunoSEQ multiplex PCR; TCRdb's copy has only in-frame clones and lacks some. The sample holds roughly 4,700 clones, over 40% seen once. The sample comprised gut tissue. These receptors were collected from a female BALB/c mouse given C57BL/6 T cells with graft-versus-host disease after an allogeneic hematopoietic cell transplant.

Note on this clone: Any gene name here is a mouse gene name. Read data end 1 residue before the CDR3 end; the end is taken from the germline J gene. The chain has TRBV26 and TRBJ1-3, with 9 bases fitting TRBD1. Trimming cost V 4 bases and J 3 bases; bases outside gene matches: 1. Germline V gene sequence: CDR1 KGHPV, CDR2 FQNQEV (reference sequence). The CDR3 has 14 residues. Partial CDR3 DNA: TGTGCCAGCAGTCGGACAGGGGATGGAAATACGCTCTAT. Translated: CASSRTGDGNTLY. Given in full, the CDR3 is CASSRTGDGNTLYF.

This clone has a handful of counts. Gene names are the mouse ones. The CDR3 extends 1 residue past the end of the read, so its final part is completed from the germline J gene. The gene calls are TRBV16 and TRBJ1-1; 11 bases match TRBD1. Trimming took 5 bases from V and 8 from J; bases not matched to a gene: 4. Per germline, CDR1 SGHSA and CDR2 FRNQAP. The CDR3 runs 13 residues. CDR3 DNA, as far as it was read: TGTGCAAGCAGCCGGGACAGGGGGGGGGAAGTCTTC. This encodes CASSRDRGGEVF. The full CDR3 is CASSRDRGGEVFF.

For this clone: Gene names denote mouse genes. The CDR3 extends 1 residue past the end of the read, so its final part is completed from the germline J gene. The genes are TRBV1 and TRBJ2-2, with D unclear. The V end lost 0 bases, the J end lost 4 bases, and 6 bases lay between the germline ends. From germline, CDR1 is NSQYPW and CDR2 LRSPGD (reference sequence). The CDR3 spans 14 residues. The sequenced part of the CDR3 DNA is TGCACCTGCAGTGCAGATCACAGCACCGGGCAGCTCTAC. Protein: CTCSADHSTGQLY. The full-length CDR3 reads as CTCSADHSTGQLYF.

Note on this clone: Genes and germline come from the mouse. CDR3 bases read: TGTGCCAGCAGTATTTGGGGGTGGGAACAGTAC. Amino acids: CASSIWGWEQY. The full CDR3 protein reads CASSIWGWEQYF. The chain combines TRBV19 with TRBJ2-7, with D maybe TRBD2 (6 bases). The missing CDR3 end, 1 residue past where the read stops, is filled in from the germline J gene. Per the germline V gene, CDR1 is FNHDT and CDR2 is SITEND (reference sequence). V shed 2 bases and J shed 7 bases, with 10 bases lying between them. The CDR3 extends over 12 amino acids.

Concerning this clone: Gene names are the mouse ones. The read finishes 1 residue shy of the CDR3 end, and the germline J gene is used to complete it. V gene TRBV12-2 combines with J gene TRBJ2-7, with TRBD1 identical over 10 bases. V dropped 3 bases and J dropped 4; count of bases not matched to a gene: 5. CDR3 length equals 14 residues. Per germline, CDR1 SGHLS and CDR2 HYDKME. The sequenced CDR3 bases are TGTGCCAGCTCTTATGGGGACAGGGGATATGAACAGTAC. It is translated as CASSYGDRGYEQY. The entire CDR3 reads CASSYGDRGYEQYF.

Points on this clone: Mouse names are used for the genes. Sequencing ends 1 residue short of the CDR3 end; the germline J gene provides the rest. The chain uses TRBV5 and TRBJ2-5; TRBD2 matches 8 bases. From germline, CDR1 is LGHNA and CDR2 YNLKQL (reference sequence). J gave up 1 base and V 2 bases, and 5 bases lay outside the gene matches. The CDR3 has 16 amino acids. This CDR3 is CASSQRIWGDQDTQYF. The CDR3 DNA, read in part, is TGTGCCAGCAGCCAAAGGATCTGGGGGGACCAAGACACCCAGTAC.

This clone rates as medium-sized. Mouse gene names apply. Read coverage stops 1 residue before the CDR3 terminus; the germline J gene supplies the remainder. This chain uses TRBV5 with TRBJ2-7; TRBD2 matches 9 bases. Germline V gene sequence: CDR1 LGHNA, CDR2 YNLKQL (reference sequence). With 5 bases clipped from V and 0 bases from J, the junction kept 5 bases outside the gene matches. The CDR3 is made up of 15 amino acids. CDR3 region: CASSSTGGPSYEQYF. CDR3 DNA (partial): TGTGCCAGCAGCAGCACTGGGGGGCCCTCCTATGAACAGTAC.

This clone was counted between two and nine times. The germline and genes are mouse ones. The read terminates 1 residue ahead of where the CDR3 ends, so the germline J gene completes it. V is TRBV31 and J is TRBJ1-6, with a weak D call TRBD1 (5 bases). TRBJ1-6 falls under the ORF class, with uncertain function. V shed 0 bases and J shed 0 bases, with 6 bases lying between them. CDR1 is GKSSPN and CDR2 is SITVG in the germline V gene. The CDR3 is made up of 15 amino acids. The DNA read from the CDR3 is TGTGCCTGGAGTCTAGACAGTTCCTATAATTCGCCCCTCTAC. Amino acid sequence: CAWSLDSSYNSPLY. The entire CDR3 protein reads CAWSLDSSYNSPLYF.

This clone is judged medium-sized. Gene names and germline refer to mouse. The read comes to an end 1 residue before the CDR3 does, leaving the germline J gene to fill in the end. The chain carries TRBV12-1 and TRBJ2-1; 7 bases line up with TRBD1. CDR1 is SGHSN, CDR2 HYEKVE, per germline. The CDR3 consists of 14 residues. J gave up 7 bases and V 0 bases, and 5 bases lay outside the gene matches. The CDR3: CASSLETGRAEQFF. The CDR3 DNA, read in part, is TGTGCCAGCTCTCTCGAGACAGGGAGGGCTGAGCAGTTC.

For this clone: The gene symbols are mouse symbols. The missing CDR3 end, 1 residue past where the read stops, is filled in from the germline J gene. The rearrangement joins TRBV31 to TRBJ1-4, with D perhaps TRBD1 (6 bases). This CDR3 comprises 16 residues. V was shortened by 1 base and J by 4 bases, with 16 bases between the two germline ends. Germline V gives CDR1 GKSSPN, CDR2 SITVG. CDR3 region: CAWSPLGQKINERLFF. CDR3 DNA, as far as it was read: TGTGCCTGGAGTCCTCTGGGACAAAAAATCAACGAAAGATTATTT. The whole variable domain, remainder taken from reference TRBV31 and TRBJ1-4, is AQTIHQWPVAEIKAVGSPLSLGCTIKGKSSPNLYWYWQATGGTLQQLFYSITVGQVESVVQLNLSASRPKDDQFILSTEKLLLSHSGFYLCAWSPLGQKINERLFFGHGTKLSVL.

Concerning this clone itself: Gene names are mouse gene names. The read terminates 1 residue ahead of where the CDR3 ends, so the germline J gene completes it. The chain couples TRBV12-2 to TRBJ2-7; 7 nucleotides line up with TRBD2. J was trimmed by 2 bases and V by 0 bases; bases with no gene match: 3. From germline, CDR1 is SGHLS and CDR2 HYDKME. The CDR3 covers 14 residues. CDR3 bases read: TGTGCCAGCTCTCTCGGGCTGGGGGCCTATGAACAGTAC. Translating gives CASSLGLGAYEQY. In full, the CDR3 is CASSLGLGAYEQYF.

Sample share makes this clone medium-sized. Here the gene names and germline are mouse. Read sequence stops 1 residue before the CDR3 end, and the germline J gene provides the missing end. This chain joins TRBV2 and TRBJ2-7; 12 bases line up with TRBD2. The V gene's germline CDR1 is LGHNA and CDR2 YSYQKL. The CDR3 consists of 14 residues. J was trimmed by 4 bases and V by 3 bases; bases with no gene match: 1. This chain's CDR3 is CASSQTGGAYEQYF. The part of the CDR3 DNA that was read is TGTGCCAGCAGCCAGACTGGGGGGGCTTATGAACAGTAC.

To note about this clone: Genes and germline are mouse. The CDR3 end is not reached by the read, which stops 1 residue before it; the germline J gene fills it in. V is TRBV26 and J is TRBJ2-4, with 8 bases fitting TRBD1. J gave up 0 bases and V 4 bases, and 6 bases lay outside the gene matches. CDR1 and CDR2 from the germline V gene are KGHPV and FQNQEV (reference sequence). This CDR3 is 16 amino acids long. CDR3 protein: CASSPRDRSSQNTLYF. The CDR3 DNA, read in part, is TGTGCCAGCAGTCCCCGGGACAGGAGTAGTCAAAACACCTTGTAC.

With regard to this clone: Gene names denote mouse genes. The CDR3 end is not reached by the read, which stops 1 residue before it; the germline J gene fills it in. This chain connects TRBV23 to TRBJ2-4; TRBD1 is the table's D call, not checked against the DNA. There are 15 residues in the CDR3. Germline CDR1 KGHTA, CDR2 FQNQQP. The covered CDR3 bases are TGCTCCAGCAGTCAATCGCAGGGTTGGCAAAACACCTTGTAC. Translating gives CSSSQSQGWQNTLY. The whole CDR3 sequence is CSSSQSQGWQNTLYF.

In the case of this clone: All gene names here are mouse names. The read is 1 residue too short to cover the CDR3 end, so that end is filled in from the germline J gene. This chain joins TRBV13-2 and TRBJ1-2; 9 nucleotides agree with TRBD1. The CDR3 has 15 residues. The V gene's germline CDR1 is NNHNN and CDR2 SYGAGS (reference sequence). With 3 bases clipped from V and 4 bases from J, the junction kept 7 bases outside the gene matches. The covered CDR3 bases are TGTGCCAGCGGTGTCCCGGGACAGGGTGGCTCCGACTACACC. Amino acid sequence: CASGVPGQGGSDYT. The CDR3 in full is CASGVPGQGGSDYTF.

This clone is classed as medium-sized. Gene names and germline refer to mouse. The CDR3 end falls 1 residue outside the read, so it is completed with the germline J gene. The chain uses TRBV16 and TRBJ1-1, with 9 positions matching TRBD1. V dropped 3 bases and J dropped 1; count of bases not matched to a gene: 3. Germline CDR1 SGHSA, CDR2 FRNQAP. The CDR3 has 15 residues. Incomplete CDR3 DNA: TGTGCAAGCAGCTTTCCGGGACAGGGAAACACAGAAGTCTTC. This gives the protein CASSFPGQGNTEVF. The CDR3 as a whole reads CASSFPGQGNTEVFF.

Of note for this clone: The genes are named according to mouse. The read falls 1 residue short of the CDR3 end, and the missing part is taken from the germline J gene. The J gene is TRBJ2-7, the V gene TRBV23; TRBD1 is taken as the D call from the table, unchecked against the DNA. This CDR3 is 13 amino acids long. Germline V lookup: CDR1 KGHTA, CDR2 FQNQQP. The covered CDR3 bases are TGCTCCAGCAGTCAACCGGACAACTATGAACAGTAC. Protein: CSSSQPDNYEQY. Given in full, the CDR3 is CSSSQPDNYEQYF.

As for this clone: Mouse names are used for the genes. The DNA ends 1 residue before the CDR3 does, and the rest of the CDR3 is filled in from the germline J gene. The chain recombines TRBV12-2 with TRBJ1-1; D not certain. V lost 1 base and J lost 3, with 8 bases in between. Germline CDR1 is SGHLS and CDR2 is HYDKME. The CDR3 consists of 13 residues. The sequenced CDR3 bases are TGTGCCAGCTCTCTGGCAGGATACACAGAAGTCTTC. Amino acid sequence: CASSLAGYTEVF. The whole CDR3 protein is CASSLAGYTEVFF.

In the case of this clone: The gene symbols are mouse symbols. The read ends 1 residue shy of where the CDR3 ends; the end is completed using the germline J gene. V usage is TRBV15 and J usage is TRBJ1-1, with a tentative D call TRBD1 (6 bases). Germline V CDR1 and CDR2: SGHND, FRSKSL. V gave up 4 bases and J gave up 3 bases, with 12 bases separating them. This CDR3 contains 14 residues. CDR3 in amino acids: CASSSGRGHTEVFF. Incomplete CDR3 DNA: TGTGCCAGCAGTTCAGGCAGGGGTCACACAGAAGTCTTC.

By frequency in the sample, this clone is medium-sized. Gene names refer to mouse genes. The CDR3 extends 1 residue past the end of the read, so its final part is completed from the germline J gene. The chain uses TRBV23 and TRBJ2-2; TRBD2, as called in the table, went unchecked against the DNA. Germline V gene sequence: CDR1 KGHTA, CDR2 FQNQQP. The CDR3 consists of 16 residues. This CDR3 is CSSSQRLGGRTGQLYF. The CDR3 DNA, read in part, is TGCTCCAGCAGTCAGCGACTGGGGGGGCGCACCGGGCAGCTCTAC.

This clone was seen a handful of times. Here the gene names and germline are mouse. The observed sequence ends 1 residue before the CDR3 terminus, with the missing tail filled in from the germline J gene. The chain joins TRBV19 to TRBJ1-4; 9 bases map to TRBD1. The trim removed 0 bases at V and 2 bases at J, leaving 2 bases unmatched. The CDR3 extends over 16 amino acids. Germline lookup yields CDR1 FNHDT and CDR2 SITEND (reference sequence). This CDR3 is CASSIVQGASNERLFF. The CDR3 bases that were read are TGTGCCAGCAGTATAGTACAGGGGGCGTCCAACGAAAGATTATTT.

This clone has more than one count but fewer than ten. Genes here carry mouse names. The read is 1 residue too short to cover the CDR3 end, so that end is filled in from the germline J gene. The V and J genes are TRBV29 and TRBJ1-2; 9 bases match TRBD1. The junction had 4 bases not matched to a gene; V was cut back by 5 bases and J by 3 bases. CDR3 length: 14 residues. Germline V gene sequence: CDR1 MSHET, CDR2 SYDVDS. The covered CDR3 bases are TGTGCTAGCAGTCCGGGACAGGGAGACTCCGACTACACC. Translation gives CASSPGQGDSDYT. The whole CDR3 reads CASSPGQGDSDYTF.

This clone was observed a few times. Mouse gene names apply. The CDR3 end lies 1 residue beyond the end of the read and is filled in from the germline J gene. This sequence joins TRBV1 and TRBJ2-5, with D perhaps matching TRBD1 or TRBD2 (6 bases each). The CDR3 is 12 residues long. The V gene lost 4 bases and the J gene lost 6 bases, with 8 bases spanning the gap. Germline CDR1 NSQYPW, CDR2 LRSPGD (reference sequence). The CDR3 here is CTCSGGHDTQYF. The part of the CDR3 DNA that was read is TGCACCTGCAGTGGGGGGCATGACACCCAGTAC.

This clone was found a few times. Germline and genes: mouse. Read data end 1 residue before the CDR3 end; the end is taken from the germline J gene. This chain joins TRBV1 and TRBJ1-6, with no clear D. Being an ORF, TRBJ1-6 has a function that is uncertain. From germline, CDR1 is NSQYPW and CDR2 LRSPGD (reference sequence). The CDR3 covers 15 residues. The V and J ends lost 1 base and 0 bases respectively, with 4 bases between them. The covered CDR3 bases are TGCACCTGCAGTGCAGTCCATTCCTATAATTCGCCCCTCTAC. This codes for CTCSAVHSYNSPLY. The full CDR3 is CTCSAVHSYNSPLYF.

This clone is medium-sized within its sample. Gene names are the mouse ones. The CDR3 end lies 1 residue beyond the end of the read and is filled in from the germline J gene. The genes are TRBV16 and TRBJ2-7; D remains ambiguous. Trimming shortened V by 5 bases and J by 7 bases, and 0 bases separated the two germline ends. CDR3 length: 8 residues. Germline assignment: CDR1 SGHSA and CDR2 FRNQAP. CDR3 DNA (partial): TGTGCAAGCAGCGAACAGTAC. This gives the protein CASSEQY. The full CDR3 is CASSEQYF.

Notes on this clone: Gene names are mouse gene names. The DNA ends 1 residue before the CDR3 does, and the rest of the CDR3 is filled in from the germline J gene. The chain couples TRBV20 to TRBJ2-5; 10 bases are a match to TRBD1. CDR1 and CDR2 (germline): GFQATS, STVNSAI. V dropped 2 bases and J dropped 7; count of bases not matched to a gene: 3. CDR3 length: 13 residues. The CDR3 sequence: CGARRDRGHTQYF. The sequenced part of the CDR3 DNA is TGTGGTGCTAGGAGGGACAGGGGACACACCCAGTAC.

Note on this clone: Mouse names are used for the genes. The read comes to an end 1 residue before the CDR3 does, leaving the germline J gene to fill in the end. The V call is TRBV1, the J call TRBJ2-4, with 8 bases that match TRBD1. V lost 4 bases to trimming and J lost 7 bases; unmatched junction nucleotides: 4. The CDR3 loop spans 13 amino acids. Germline assignment: CDR1 NSQYPW and CDR2 LRSPGD (reference sequence). Here the CDR3 reads CTCSGGQVDTLYF. The part of the CDR3 DNA that was read is TGCACCTGCAGTGGGGGACAGGTGGACACCTTGTAC.

As for this clone: Gene names denote mouse genes. Read data end 1 residue before the CDR3 end; the end is taken from the germline J gene. The chain has TRBV12-2 and TRBJ2-7; unclear D gene. Germline CDR1 SGHLS, CDR2 HYDKME. V was cut by 0 bases and J by 0 bases, with 5 bases left in between. The CDR3 length is 13 residues. The CDR3 reads CASSLDNSYEQYF. The part of the CDR3 DNA that was read is TGTGCCAGCTCTCTCGACAACTCCTATGAACAGTAC.

This clone has more than one count but fewer than ten. Genes and germline come from the mouse. The read halts 1 residue ahead of the CDR3 end, with the missing end drawn from the germline J gene. V usage is TRBV3 and J usage is TRBJ2-7, with TRBD2 identical over 11 bases. V was pared by 4 bases and J by 0 bases, with 5 bases of the junction left unmatched. Germline CDR1 and CDR2: SNHLY and FYNGKV (reference sequence). The CDR3 covers 16 residues. CDR3 DNA, as far as it was read: TGTGCCAGCAGCTCCCGACTGGGGGGGAGCTCCTATGAACAGTAC. This encodes CASSSRLGGSSYEQY. The entire CDR3 protein is CASSSRLGGSSYEQYF.

The sample holds a few counts of this clone. Mouse germline and gene names are used. The CDR3 end is not reached by the read, which stops 1 residue before it; the germline J gene fills it in. The chain is built from TRBV16 and TRBJ2-1; D gene uncertain. Germline CDR1 is SGHSA and CDR2 is FRNQAP. Deletions cut 0 bases from V and 3 bases from J, with 3 bases between. This CDR3 comprises 13 residues. CDR3 bases read: TGTGCAAGCAGCTTAGATTTCTATGCTGAGCAGTTC. This sequence encodes CASSLDFYAEQF. The whole CDR3 is CASSLDFYAEQFF. Together with reference TRBV16 and TRBJ2-1, the CDR3 gives the full variable domain: NAGVIQTPRHKVTGKGQEATLWCEPISGHSAVFWYRQTIVQGLEFLTYFRNQAPIDDSGMPKERFSAQMPNQSHSTLKIQSTQPQDSAVYLCASSLDFYAEQFFGPGTRLTVL.

To note about this clone: Genes and germline are mouse. The read gets to within 1 residue of the CDR3 end, and the germline J gene fills in the rest. V gene TRBV3 combines with J gene TRBJ2-2; D gene unclear. Germline loops: CDR1 SNHLY, CDR2 FYNGKV (reference sequence). The CDR3 runs 13 residues. V lost 3 bases, J lost 0 bases, and 2 bases lay in between. Incomplete CDR3 DNA: TGTGCCAGCAGCTTCGCAAACACCGGGCAGCTCTAC. This encodes CASSFANTGQLY. The complete CDR3 reads CASSFANTGQLYF.